This TCR beta chain originates from a study of blood T cells in healthy people across ages. Per-sample PBMC isolation yielded at least 7 million cells. Trimming took 6 bases from V and 0 from J, leaving 21 bases between them. This CDR3 is built from 18 residues. CDR1 and CDR2 (germline): SGHTA, FQGNSA. This clonotype showed up many times. No antigen is known for it. Study-level results: Fewer expanded clones and more diversity marked long-lived versus aged donors.

A second PCR of about 7 to 12 cycles used a sample-barcoded 5' primer and a J-beta primer mix. Tags on each cDNA molecule came from a template-switch adaptor with 12 random nucleotides. TCRdb re-analysed the 5' RACE reads in MiXCR, keeping a single row per CDR3 protein. The table shows 1.5 million to 2 million distinct CDR3 sequences, with roughly 28% occurring only once. The chain is built from TRBV7-2 and TRBJ2-1; possibly TRBD1 or TRBD2 for D (5 bases each). The specimen was blood. This clonotype originated in a woman in her thirties in good health. CDR3 nucleotide sequence: TGTGCCAGCAGTTCAGTTGCCGGGGCCCGACCCTCCTACAATGAGCAGTTCTTC. This encodes CASSSVAGARPSYNEQFF.